This T cell receptor (beta chain) is from a study of cytomegalovirus exposure and HLA in healthy donors. Study results and limitations: When a later analysis was performed, an Asian-associated ancestry cluster reportedly had fewer N-insertions than the approximately 680-donor mean.

PCR primers comprised 60 Vbeta and 13 Jbeta primers. Clones were sequenced by immunoSEQ multiplex PCR, and TCRdb holds only the in-frame ones, with some missing. The top ten clones hold 8% to 10% of a sample with under 200,000 clones, 80% of them seen once. This clone was counted between two and nine times. The antigen remains unidentified. The TCR was taken from a man in his late teens or twenties in good health and CMV-seropositive. The specimen sequenced was PBMCs.

This CDR3 reads CASSYSLTGYGYTF. The CDR3 DNA reads TGTGCCAGCAGTTATTCCCTTACGGGCTATGGCTACACCTTC. The J gene is TRBJ1-2, the V gene TRBV6-5, with D uncertain. CDR1 is MNHEY, CDR2 SVGAGI, per germline. V dropped 3 bases and J dropped 4 bases, with 12 bases sitting between them. CDR3 length: 14 amino acids.